The clone carrying this TCR beta chain was seen more than once but under ten times. The CDR3 has 14 amino acids. With 4 bases removed from V and 4 bases from J, the gap between germline ends came to 13 bases. CDR1 is MNHEY and CDR2 is SMNVEV in the germline V gene (reference sequence). This entry is derived from a study of blood T cells in healthy people across ages. The authors ran a second PCR of 7 to 11 cycles using a sample-barcoded 5' primer and a J-beta primer mix. TCRdb analysed the 5' RACE reads with MiXCR anew, one entry per CDR3 protein. The data hold roughly 800,000 distinct CDR3 sequences, with more than 45% observed a single time.

V gene TRBV27 combines with J gene TRBJ1-2; TRBD1 might be the D (5 bases). The sample taken for sequencing was blood. The clonotype comes from a man aged 25 to 45 in good health. This CDR3 reads CASSWGPGPYGYTF. CDR3 nucleotides: TGTGCCAGCAGTTGGGGTCCAGGGCCCTATGGCTACACCTTC.